What follows are 25 T cell receptor beta chains derived from one specimen sequenced in a study of blood T cells in healthy people across ages. A sample-barcoded 5' primer and a J-beta primer mix were used in a second PCR of roughly 7 to 11 cycles. TCRdb itself ran the 5' RACE reads through MiXCR, one entry per CDR3 protein. The sample yields 650,000 to 950,000 distinct CDR3 sequences, roughly 44% seen once. Input material: blood. The receptors stem from a man aged 60 to 75 in good health.

The chain couples TRBV12-3 or TRBV12-4 to TRBJ2-7; D is uncertain. This CDR3 is 13 amino acids long. Trimming pared 2 bases from V and 6 bases from J, leaving 11 bases between. DNA of the CDR3: TGTGCCAGCAGTTTAAATCAGAGGCTCGAGCAGTACTTC. It is translated as CASSLNQRLEQYF.

The rearrangement uses TRBV6-6 and TRBJ2-7; 11 positions match TRBD2. Germline V CDR1 and CDR2: MNHNY, SVGAGI (reference sequence). The CDR3 is 15 amino acids. The junction had 10 bases not matched to a gene; V was cut back by 5 bases and J by 7 bases. CDR3 sequence (DNA): TGTGCCAGCAGTGCTACTAGCGGGGGCTACAATGAGCAGTACTTC. As protein: CASSATSGGYNEQYF.

Turning to this clonotype: The junction shows a germline mismatch at one end, possibly a read error. The CDR3: CAGSLAVAGFNEQFF. The DNA for the CDR3 is TGTGCCGGCAGCTTAGCGGTAGCGGGGTTCAATGAGCAGTTCTTC. The chain has TRBV7-2 and TRBJ2-1; 8 nucleotides match TRBD2. CDR1 is SGHTA, CDR2 FQGNSA, per germline. There are 15 residues in the CDR3.

The CDR3 DNA reads as TGTGCCAGCAGCTTAGCTAGCGGGGCCTTTAATGAGCAGTTCTTC. Translation: CASSLASGAFNEQFF. The J gene is TRBJ2-1, the V gene TRBV7-2; 8 bases align to TRBD2. The CDR3 runs 15 residues. The germline CDR1 and CDR2 sequences are SGHTA and FQGNSA. The V and J ends lost 0 bases and 7 bases, in that order; junction bases with no gene match: 5.

The rearrangement links TRBV20-1 to TRBJ2-4; TRBD1 aligns across 8 bases. The J call could be wrong; TRBJ2-7 is a better fit for the DNA end. CDR1 and CDR2 (germline): DFQATT, SNEGSKA (reference sequence). CDR3 size: 15 residues. CDR3 sequence (DNA): TGCAGTGCCAAAACCGGGACAGGAATAATCCACGAGCAGTACTTC. Amino acids: CSAKTGTGIIHEQYF.

Details on this clonotype: With a much larger clone just one base away, this may be a read error. The rearrangement joins TRBV6-2 or TRBV6-3 to TRBJ2-5; TRBD1 matches at 8 bases. V lost 5 bases to trimming and J lost 13 bases; unmatched junction nucleotides: 12. Per the germline V gene, CDR1 is MNHEY and CDR2 is SVGEGT. The CDR3 extends over 13 amino acids. In DNA, the CDR3 is TGTGCCAGCAGTCGACAGGGGACCTACGAGCTGTACTTC. It specifies CASSRQGTYELYF.

This clonotype was seen a handful of times. The chain uses TRBV7-2 and TRBJ2-5, with D perhaps TRBD2 (5 bases). Germline V gene data show CDR1 as SGHTA and CDR2 as FQGNSA. The CDR3 loop spans 15 amino acids. V gave up 2 bases and J gave up 4 bases, with 14 bases separating them. CDR3 DNA: TGTGCCAGCAGCTTAAAAGGCCTAGCAGCAGAGACCCAGTACTTC. It translates to CASSLKGLAAETQYF.

This sequence joins TRBV4-3 and TRBJ2-1; D may be TRBD1 (6 bases). The CDR3 consists of 14 residues. Trimming cost V 0 bases and J 9 bases, with 12 bases left between them. CDR1 and CDR2 from the germline V gene are LGHNA and YSLEER. DNA of the CDR3: TGCGCCAGCAGCCAAGAGGTCCAGGGGACTGAGCAGTTCTTC. Encoded protein: CASSQEVQGTEQFF.

The chain is built from TRBV18 and TRBJ1-6; 7 bases are shared with TRBD1. J lost 8 bases, V lost 3 bases, and 10 bases had no gene match. The CDR3 has 16 amino acids. Germline values: CDR1 KGHSH, CDR2 LQKENI. The CDR3 region is CASSPIKGTADSPLHF. The CDR3 nucleotides read TGTGCCAGCTCACCGATAAAAGGGACAGCCGATTCACCCCTCCACTTT.

This sequence joins TRBV20-1 and TRBJ2-7, with 9 bases lining up with TRBD1. In germline, CDR1 is DFQATT, CDR2 SNEGSKA (reference sequence). The CDR3 consists of 15 residues. With V trimmed by 3 bases and J by 1 base, 7 bases remained unmatched. CDR3 DNA: TGCAGTGCTAGCCTGGACAGGGGAGTATCCTACGAGCAGTACTTC. It encodes CSASLDRGVSYEQYF.

In its sample, this clonotype was seen a few times. This chain links TRBV9 with TRBJ2-1; D uncertain. Germline V CDR1 and CDR2: SGDLS, YYNGEE. V gave up 0 bases and J gave up 7 bases, with 8 bases separating them. The CDR3 has 13 amino acids. This chain's CDR3 is CASSVDGWNEQFF. As DNA, the CDR3 is TGTGCCAGCAGCGTAGATGGGTGGAATGAGCAGTTCTTC. Together with reference TRBV9 and TRBJ2-1, the CDR3 gives the full variable domain: DSGVTQTPKHLITATGQRVTLRCSPRSGDLSVYWYQQSLDQGLQFLIQYYNGEERAKGNILERFSAQQFPDLHSELNLSSLELGDSALYFCASSVDGWNEQFFGPGTRLTVL.

In nucleotides, the CDR3 is TGTGCCACCAGTGATTCAGGACAGCCCCAGCATTTT. Translated: CATSDSGQPQHF. V is TRBV24-1 and J is TRBJ1-5; D gene uncertain. The germline V and J ends were trimmed by 2 bases and 7 bases, with 5 bases remaining between them. CDR1 and CDR2 (germline): KGHDR, SFDVKD. The CDR3 extends over 12 amino acids.

V is TRBV6-2 or TRBV6-3 and J is TRBJ2-5; TRBD1 is a possible D gene (5 bases). The CDR3 spans 13 residues. V was trimmed by 6 bases and J by 1 base, leaving 9 bases between them. Germline V lookup: CDR1 MNHEY, CDR2 SVGEGT. In DNA, the CDR3 is TGTGCCAGCAGAGGACACTCCCAAGAGACCCAGTACTTC. Its translation is CASRGHSQETQYF.

This sequence joins TRBV15 and TRBJ2-5, with D perhaps TRBD1 or TRBD2 (6 bases each). Germline CDR1 reads LNHNV; CDR2 reads YYDKDF (reference sequence). The CDR3 loop spans 14 amino acids. V was cut by 8 bases and J by 0 bases, with 13 bases left in between. CDR3 DNA sequence: TGTGCCACCCAATTTAGGGGGGACCAAGAGACCCAGTACTTC. Amino acid sequence: CATQFRGDQETQYF.

The chain carries TRBV4-3 and TRBJ2-2; tentatively, D is TRBD1 (5 bases). The CDR3 contains 17 residues. V shed 2 bases and J shed 0 bases, with 13 bases lying between them. Germline V gives CDR1 LGHNA, CDR2 YSLEER. CDR3 sequence reads: CASSQKAGPANTGELFF. The CDR3, as DNA: TGCGCCAGCAGCCAAAAGGCAGGGCCCGCGAACACCGGGGAGCTGTTTTTT.

This clonotype was counted only a few times. The chain links TRBV29-1 to TRBJ1-2; D is undetermined. Per germline, CDR1 SQVTM and CDR2 ANQGSEA. The CDR3 consists of 14 residues. Trimming took 3 bases from V and 3 from J, leaving 14 bases between them. The CDR3 nucleotides are TGCAGCGTTGAGAACCGCGGAGGTTACTATGGCTACACCTTC. This gives the protein CSVENRGGYYGYTF.

This clonotype has just a few counts. The CDR3 DNA reads as TGTGCCAGCAGTGCCCCGCCTGTAGCGGTGAATGAGCAGTTCTTC. Translation: CASSAPPVAVNEQFF. This rearrangement joins TRBV27 to TRBJ2-1; a weak D match, TRBD2 (6 bases). The CDR3 totals 15 residues. V gave up 5 bases and J gave up 7 bases, with 18 bases separating them. Looked up from germline, CDR1 is MNHEY and CDR2 is SMNVEV (reference sequence).

The chain is built from TRBV12-3 or TRBV12-4 and TRBJ2-5; 7 bases fit TRBD1. The J segment lost 1 base and the V segment lost 6 bases, leaving 5 bases of the junction unmatched. The CDR3 contains 14 residues. CDR3 protein: CASSEGAVQETQYF. For the CDR3, the DNA is TGTGCCAGCAGCGAGGGGGCGGTCCAAGAGACCCAGTACTTC.

Many counts were recorded for this clonotype. The V call is TRBV7-2, the J call TRBJ2-1; possibly TRBD1 or TRBD2 for D (6 bases each). V was pared by 5 bases and J by 1 base, with 15 bases between. Per the germline V gene, CDR1 is SGHTA and CDR2 is FQGNSA. This CDR3 has 16 residues. The CDR3 protein is CASSTIQGGSYNEQFF. The CDR3 DNA reads as TGTGCCAGCAGCACAATACAGGGAGGATCCTACAATGAGCAGTTCTTC.

The chain couples TRBV28 to TRBJ2-1; 8 positions agree with TRBD1. Germline V gene lookup returns CDR1 MDHEN and CDR2 SYDVKM. Trimming removed 3 bases from V and 8 bases from J; junction bases left unmatched: 9. CDR3 size: 15 residues. In DNA form, the CDR3 reads TGTGCCAGCAGTTTTGGTCAGGGGGCGACGGATGAGCAGTTCTTC. Translation: CASSFGQGATDEQFF.

This rearrangement joins TRBV4-3 to TRBJ2-4; TRBD2 is a possible D gene (7 bases). The DNA end lines up better with TRBJ2-7; the J call may be wrong. The germline gives CDR1 LGHNA, CDR2 YSLEER. This CDR3 region has 15 residues. Here the CDR3 DNA reads TGCGCCAGCAGCCAAGAGGGGGGGATACAGGGCGAGCAGTACTTC. Protein: CASSQEGGIQGEQYF.

For this clonotype: The junction departs from the called germline gene at one end, perhaps through a read error. This chain joins TRBV12-3 or TRBV12-4 and TRBJ2-4; TRBD2 aligns across 11 bases. The CDR3 is 17 residues long. The CDR3 loop is CACSLYSGGADKNIQYF. CDR3 coding DNA: TGTGCCTGCAGCCTCTATAGCGGGGGGGCTGACAAAAACATTCAGTACTTC.

The rearrangement uses TRBV6-5 and TRBJ2-7; D is ambiguous. The CDR3 length is 14 residues. Germline V gene lookup returns CDR1 MNHEY and CDR2 SVGAGI. V lost 2 bases to trimming and J lost 2 bases, with 10 bases between them. The DNA of the CDR3 is TGTGCCAGCAGTTACAGAACAGCTACCTACGAGCAGTACTTC. It encodes CASSYRTATYEQYF.

V usage is TRBV7-2 and J usage is TRBJ2-5; D is perhaps TRBD2 (5 bases). The V and J ends lost 1 base and 9 bases respectively, with 24 bases between them. Per the germline V gene, CDR1 is SGHTA and CDR2 is FQGNSA. The CDR3 length is 17 residues. The CDR3 reads CASSLGPGIPEREAQYF. The CDR3, as DNA: TGTGCCAGCAGCTTAGGTCCCGGGATCCCGGAGCGCGAGGCCCAGTACTTC. Supplemented by reference TRBV7-2 and TRBJ2-5, the full variable domain reads GAGVSQSPSNKVTEKGKDVELRCDPISGHTALYWYRQSLGQGLEFLIYFQGNSAPDKSGLPSDRFSAERTGGSVSTLTIQRTQQEDSAVYLCASSLGPGIPEREAQYFGPGTRLLVL.

This clonotype has more than one count but fewer than ten. The rearrangement uses TRBV6-5 and TRBJ2-7, with no clear D. The CDR3 consists of 13 residues. Germline V gives CDR1 MNHEY, CDR2 SVGAGI. V was pared by 7 bases and J by 1 base, with 11 bases between. CDR3 coding DNA: TGTGCCAGCAAGAGGTTCCAGTCCTACGAGCAGTACTTC. It translates to CASKRFQSYEQYF.